Described below is a single T cell receptor beta chain sequence and its context. Its antigen is unknown. Regarding time point: newly diagnosed GD, antithyroid drugs for less than 3 months. Following extraction of RNA from PBMCs, that RNA was used to make the TCR library. Arm-PCR of CDR3 regions and iRepertoire HTBI primers were the basis on which TCR beta libraries were built. Each CDR3 protein is one row after TCRdb ran MiXCR on the multiplex PCR reads. This table has approximately 400,000 distinct CDR3 sequences, 15% appearing once. CDR1 LNHDA and CDR2 SQIVND come from the germline V gene (reference sequence). This CDR3 has 16 residues. V shed 9 bases, J shed 8 bases, and the junction held 12 bases outside the gene matches. The data were obtained in a study of regulatory T cells in long-lasting Graves disease. Study findings and constraints: It is possible that accuracy was reduced by the small size of the sample.

These data are also associated with another study on T cells in Graves' hyperthyroidism and ophthalmopathy.

The sample here was peripheral blood mononuclear cells (PBMCs), taken at new diagnosis, from a patient treated with antithyroid drugs. The chain links TRBV19 to TRBJ2-1, with 14 bases identical to TRBD2. The clonotype originates from a woman between 25 and 40 years old with Graves disease. CDR3 nucleotides: TGTGCCAGCAGAGGGGGACTAGCGGGGGCTAGGGATGAGCAGTTCTTC. This encodes CASRGGLAGARDEQFF.